These 21 T cell receptor beta chains were all obtained from the same sample, sequenced in a study of T-cell memory formation after mild COVID-19. TCRdb reanalysed the 5' RACE reads using MiXCR and keeps one entry per CDR3 protein. Altogether hundreds of thousands of distinct CDR3 sequences are present, just over 15% being singletons, with the ten largest covering 2% to 2.5%. The sequenced sample consisted of PBMCs or a T cell subset sorted from them (not recorded which). The receptors stem from an adult woman who had mild COVID-19 (a few samples of this study predate the infection). Cell type and time point are not known.

Only a few counts were recorded for this clonotype. The genes are TRBV15 and TRBJ1-2; 7 bases are a match to TRBD1. CDR1 LNHNV and CDR2 YYDKDF come from the germline V gene (reference sequence). The CDR3 is made up of 17 amino acids. The V gene end was trimmed by 0 bases and the J gene end by 10 bases; junction bases not matched to a gene: 17. The CDR3 region is CATSREGSGGERKDYTF. CDR3 bases: TGTGCCACCAGCAGAGAGGGGTCAGGGGGTGAGAGGAAGGACTACACCTTC.

A few counts support this clonotype. One junction end disagrees with the germline gene, perhaps due to a read error. The chain couples TRBV11-2 to TRBJ2-5; D is unclear. Germline lookup yields CDR1 SGHAT and CDR2 FQNNGV. This CDR3 region has 11 residues. The CDR3 coding sequence is TGTGCCAGCAGCTTAGGTGCAGATCAGGCCTTC. This gives the protein CASSLGADQAF. Full variable domain (remainder filled in from reference TRBV11-2 and TRBJ2-5): EAGVAQSPRYKIIEKRQSVAFWCNPISGHATLYWYQQILGQGPKLLIQFQNNGVVDDSQLPKDRFSAERLKGVDSTLKIQPAKLEDSAVYLCASSLGADQAFGPGTRLLVL.

This chain links TRBV7-2 with TRBJ2-1; 10 nucleotides line up with TRBD2. The CDR3 contains 15 residues. Trimming removed 6 bases from V and 9 bases from J; junction bases left unmatched: 11. Germline CDR1 SGHTA, CDR2 FQGNSA. CDR3 nucleotide sequence: TGTGCCAGCAGAATCGTGGCTAGCGGGAGTGGTGAGCAGTTCTTC. Protein: CASRIVASGSGEQFF.

The chain recombines TRBV10-3 with TRBJ2-7; unclear D gene. CDR1 is ENHRY and CDR2 is SYGVKD in the germline V gene. V was clipped by 3 bases and J by 3 bases, with 6 bases between them. CDR3 size: 12 residues. The CDR3 DNA is TGTGCCATCAGTGAACACCTCTACGAGCAGTACTTC. Amino acids: CAISEHLYEQYF.

This clonotype was recorded a few times. The rearrangement links TRBV7-9 to TRBJ1-3, with D maybe TRBD1 (5 bases). The V gene's germline CDR1 is SEHNR and CDR2 FQNEAQ (reference sequence). This CDR3 is 14 amino acids long. The V gene lost 1 base and the J gene lost 2 bases, with 6 bases spanning the gap. DNA for the CDR3: TGTGCCAGCAGCTTAGTAGGGGCTGGAAACACCATATATTTT. Amino acid sequence: CASSLVGAGNTIYF.

This clonotype was detected only a few times. This chain's CDR3 is CSARVQETQYF. CDR3 coding DNA: TGCAGTGCTAGGGTACAAGAGACCCAGTACTTC. The V and J genes are TRBV20-1 and TRBJ2-5; D gene ambiguous. CDR1 is DFQATT and CDR2 is SNEGSKA in the germline V gene (reference sequence). Trimming pared 3 bases from V and 2 bases from J, leaving 4 bases between. CDR3 size: 11 residues.

About this clonotype: The junction does not match germline at one end; this may be a read error. The V and J genes are TRBV2 and TRBJ1-2; no clear D gene. The CDR3 length is 15 residues. Germline-derived CDR1 and CDR2 are SNHLY and FYNNEI. The CDR3, as DNA: TGTGCCTGCAGTGAATTGGCTAGAGGAAACTATGGCTACACCTTC. It is translated as CACSELARGNYGYTF.

The chain combines TRBV19 with TRBJ2-7; a possible D gene is TRBD2 (5 bases). This CDR3 has 15 residues. The germline CDR1 and CDR2 sequences are LNHDA and SQIVND (reference sequence). Between the trimmed V and J ends, which lost 6 bases and 1 base, there was a span of 16 bases. The CDR3 coding sequence is TGTGCCAGTAGCACCCAGGACTTCAGTTCCTACGAGCAGTACTTC. Protein product: CASSTQDFSSYEQYF.

J is TRBJ2-3 and V is TRBV28, with D uncertain. The CDR3 spans 14 residues. V dropped 5 bases and J dropped 0 bases, with 9 bases sitting between them. Per the germline V gene, CDR1 is MDHEN and CDR2 is SYDVKM. The CDR3 sequence is CASSADPSTDTQYF. CDR3 DNA: TGTGCCAGCAGTGCCGATCCTAGCACAGATACGCAGTATTTT.

This chain links TRBV5-1 with TRBJ2-3; 7 positions match TRBD2. Germline V gene data show CDR1 as SGHRS and CDR2 as YFSETQ. The CDR3 consists of 16 residues. Germline trimming cut 0 bases from V and 1 base from J; bases unmatched to any gene: 5. The CDR3 spells CASSLAWAGGTDTQYF. CDR3 in DNA: TGCGCCAGCAGCTTGGCCTGGGCGGGGGGCACAGATACGCAGTATTTT.

This clonotype has just a few counts. V and J are TRBV12-3 or TRBV12-4 and TRBJ2-7; 8 nucleotides match TRBD1. Unmatched junction bases numbered 7, after V lost 4 bases and J lost 2 bases. This CDR3 spans 15 amino acids. The CDR3 sequence is CASSWRDRPTYEQYF. CDR3 bases: TGTGCCAGCAGTTGGAGGGACAGGCCCACCTACGAGCAGTACTTC.

J is TRBJ1-4 and V is TRBV7-6; D unclear. The CDR3 totals 14 residues. V was pared by 5 bases and J by 10 bases, with 17 bases between. CDR1 SGHVS and CDR2 FNYEAQ come from the germline V gene. For the CDR3, the DNA is TGTGCCAGCAGCCTACTGCACCCATGGGGAAAACTGTTTTTT. The encoded protein is CASSLLHPWGKLFF.

The CDR3 region has the DNA TGCAGCGCCCCCGAACGCTACTTGAACACTGAAGCTTTCTTT. Translated, it gives CSAPERYLNTEAFF. This chain links TRBV29-1 with TRBJ1-1, with unresolved D. CDR3 size: 14 residues. Germline V gives CDR1 SQVTM, CDR2 ANQGSEA. V was clipped by 7 bases and J by 0 bases, with 15 bases between them. The full variable domain, its missing parts supplied by reference TRBV29-1 and TRBJ1-1, is SAVISQKPSRDICQRGTSLTIQCQVDSQVTMMFWYRQQPGQSLTLIATANQGSEATYESGFVIDKFPISRPNLTFSTLTVSNMSPEDSSIYLCSAPERYLNTEAFFGQGTRLTVV.

This clonotype occurred a few times. The DNA of the CDR3 is TGTGCCAGCTCACCGGGACAGGGGGGTCAGCCCCAGCATTTT. Its translation: CASSPGQGGQPQHF. This chain joins TRBV18 and TRBJ1-5; TRBD1 matches 11 bases. With V trimmed by 3 bases and J by 6 bases, 1 base remained unmatched. CDR1 is KGHSH and CDR2 is LQKENI in the germline V gene. This CDR3 region has 14 residues.

This chain connects TRBV6-5 to TRBJ2-3; 8 nucleotides line up with TRBD2. Trimming cost V 4 bases and J 5 bases; bases outside gene matches: 8. The CDR3 is 15 amino acids. Germline V CDR1 and CDR2: MNHEY, SVGAGI. The DNA for the CDR3 is TGTGCCAGCAGTTTCCGAGCGGGAGCGAAAGATACGCAGTATTTT. Residues: CASSFRAGAKDTQYF.

This clonotype was observed many times. CDR3 coding DNA: TGCGCCAGCAGCCAAGACGGTGGTAGAGGGGGGACGCGGCAGTATTTT. Residues: CASSQDGGRGGTRQYF. The rearrangement links TRBV4-3 to TRBJ2-3; either TRBD1 or TRBD2 may fit D (6 bases each). Trimming took off 0 bases at V and 11 bases at J, with 21 bases between the two ends. The germline V gene encodes CDR1 LGHNA and CDR2 YSLEER. This CDR3 has 16 amino acids.

The V call is TRBV5-1, the J call TRBJ2-7; weak D call: TRBD2 (5 bases). The V gene's germline CDR1 is SGHRS and CDR2 YFSETQ. The CDR3 runs 14 residues. V lost 2 bases and J lost 0, with 9 bases in between. The DNA for the CDR3 is TGCGCCAGCAGCTTATGGGAGAGCTCCTACGAGCAGTACTTC. It translates to CASSLWESSYEQYF.

The CDR3: CASSSWGTENTEAFF. CDR3 sequence (DNA): TGCGCCAGCAGCTCCTGGGGCACAGAGAACACTGAAGCTTTCTTT. The J gene is TRBJ1-1, the V gene TRBV5-1, with D perhaps matching TRBD1 (5 bases). V was trimmed by 3 bases and J by 1 base, leaving 13 bases between them. The germline V gene has CDR1 SGHRS and CDR2 YFSETQ. There are 15 residues in the CDR3.

This clonotype was counted ten times or more. The rearrangement links TRBV5-1 to TRBJ2-5, with D unresolved. The CDR3 runs to 13 residues. Germline V lookup: CDR1 SGHRS, CDR2 YFSETQ. Trimming took 4 bases from V and 5 from J, leaving 12 bases between them. The chain's CDR3 is CASSLRDGETQYF. CDR3 in DNA: TGCGCCAGCAGCCTCCGTGATGGGGAGACCCAGTACTTC.

The rearrangement joins TRBV19 to TRBJ2-3; the D is unclear. CDR1 and CDR2 from the germline V gene are LNHDA and SQIVND (reference sequence). V was cut by 0 bases and J by 2 bases, with 6 bases left in between. The CDR3 is 14 residues long. Here the CDR3 DNA reads TGTGCCAGTAGTATAGATTGGAACACAGATACGCAGTATTTT. It yields the protein CASSIDWNTDTQYF.

This clonotype has ten or more counts. The chain carries TRBV16 and TRBJ2-3; unclear D gene. CDR3 length equals 15 residues. Germline V gives CDR1 KGHSY, CDR2 FQNENV. V was clipped by 0 bases and J by 0 bases, with 7 bases between them. CDR3 amino acids: CASSQSQVSTDTQYF. CDR3 DNA: TGTGCCAGCAGCCAATCGCAGGTCAGCACAGATACGCAGTATTTT.